The 16 T cell receptor beta chains listed next were all sequenced from one sample in a study of shared clonotypes between healthy human individuals. Sequencing used immunoSEQ multiplex PCR; TCRdb keeps in-frame clones, though not all of them. Among millions of clones listed, approximately 95% were seen once. Material for sequencing was naive CD4+ T cells sorted from blood. As to subset: CD45RA+ positively selected. Receptors were obtained from a man aged 18 to 29 in good health.

This clone was observed once. The rearrangement uses TRBV5-5 and TRBJ1-6, with 7 bases fitting TRBD1. This CDR3 comprises 13 residues. The ends lost 5 bases at V and 5 bases at J; junction bases unmatched: 1. Germline-derived CDR1 and CDR2 are SGHKS and YYEKEE (reference sequence). This CDR3 reads CASRGTDNSPLHF. CDR3 in DNA: TGTGCCAGCAGAGGGACAGATAATTCACCCCTCCACTTT.

The chain is built from TRBV11-2 and TRBJ2-1; D is undetermined. V lost 0 bases and J 12 bases, leaving 12 bases between the germline ends. The CDR3 sequence is 13 residues long. The germline gives CDR1 SGHAT, CDR2 FQNNGV. DNA for the CDR3: TGTGCCAGCAGCTTAGATCGTCAGAACGGGCAGTTCTTC. This encodes CASSLDRQNGQFF.

J is TRBJ2-7 and V is TRBV18; 10 bases map to TRBD1. Per germline, CDR1 KGHSH and CDR2 LQKENI. The J segment lost 3 bases and the V segment lost 0 bases, leaving 5 bases of the junction unmatched. The CDR3 extends over 16 amino acids. Here the CDR3 DNA reads TGTGCCAGCTCACCACCGGGACAGGGGCCCATCTACGAGCAGTACTTC. Translated: CASSPPGQGPIYEQYF.

The sample holds one count of this clone. The rearrangement joins TRBV5-1 to TRBJ1-5, with a weak D call TRBD1 (6 bases). The germline V gene encodes CDR1 SGHRS and CDR2 YFSETQ. CDR3 length equals 17 residues. The V end was cut by 0 bases, the J end by 0 bases, with 13 bases between. This CDR3 is CASSLVPQDSSNQPQHF. The CDR3 nucleotides read TGCGCCAGCAGCTTGGTTCCGCAGGACAGTAGCAATCAGCCCCAGCATTTT.

J is TRBJ2-1 and V is TRBV5-1, with D possibly TRBD1 on 6 matching bases. This CDR3 comprises 14 residues. Looked up from germline, CDR1 is SGHRS and CDR2 is YFSETQ. Trimming took off 3 bases at V and 4 bases at J, with 11 bases between the two ends. The DNA of the CDR3 is TGCGCCAGCAGCTCCGAGGGGGTATACAATGAGCAGTTCTTC. Its translation: CASSSEGVYNEQFF.

The DNA for the CDR3 is TGTGCCAGCTCACCAAATGAGGGGGCGGATGAAGCTTTCTTT. Translating it yields CASSPNEGADEAFF. The chain links TRBV18 to TRBJ1-1; TRBD1 matches at 7 bases. Trimming took 2 bases from V and 7 from J; bases not matched to a gene: 7. CDR3 size: 14 residues. Germline lookup yields CDR1 KGHSH and CDR2 LQKENI.

This sequence joins TRBV9 and TRBJ1-4; D uncertain. The V gene lost 0 bases and the J gene lost 0 bases, with 12 bases spanning the gap. This CDR3 comprises 17 residues. Per the germline V gene, CDR1 is SGDLS and CDR2 is YYNGEE. CDR3 nucleotides: TGTGCCAGCAGCGTAGGCACAGCCAAGGCAACTAATGAAAAACTGTTTTTT. Protein: CASSVGTAKATNEKLFF. Using reference TRBV9 and TRBJ1-4 for the parts outside the CDR3, the full variable domain is DSGVTQTPKHLITATGQRVTLRCSPRSGDLSVYWYQQSLDQGLQFLIQYYNGEERAKGNILERFSAQQFPDLHSELNLSSLELGDSALYFCASSVGTAKATNEKLFFGSGTQLSVL.

V is TRBV6-5 and J is TRBJ1-2; D gene ambiguous. Germline CDR1 and CDR2: MNHEY and SVGAGI. CDR3 length: 13 residues. Trimming took off 2 bases at V and 8 bases at J, with 12 bases between the two ends. CDR3: CASSYPDLGGYTF. The CDR3 bases are TGTGCCAGCAGTTACCCAGACTTGGGAGGCTACACCTTC.

The chain joins TRBV7-9 to TRBJ2-1; unclear D gene. Germline loops: CDR1 SEHNR, CDR2 FQNEAQ (reference sequence). Deletions cut 4 bases from V and 9 bases from J, with 19 bases between. CDR3 length equals 15 residues. This CDR3 reads CASSSFKGPNSEQFF. The CDR3 nucleotides read TGTGCCAGCAGCTCCTTTAAGGGCCCCAATTCTGAGCAGTTCTTC.

The chain uses TRBV5-1 and TRBJ1-2, with TRBD1 matching 8 bases. Germline CDR1 is SGHRS and CDR2 is YFSETQ. CDR3 length: 16 residues. V lost 2 bases and J lost 4; bases outside the gene matches: 10. The CDR3 DNA reads TGCGCCAGCAGCTTAGGGCAGGGGGCGCAGATCTATGGCTACACCTTC. Its translation is CASSLGQGAQIYGYTF.

This clone was recorded once. This same CDR3 is encoded by further DNA sequences in the sample. The CDR3 DNA follows: TGTGCCTGGAGTGTACTCAGGAACACTGAAGCTTTCTTT. The encoded protein is CAWSVLRNTEAFF. The rearrangement joins TRBV30 to TRBJ1-1; D not certain. V dropped 0 bases and J dropped 1 base, with 6 bases sitting between them. This CDR3 region has 13 residues. Germline V gene data show CDR1 as GTSNPN and CDR2 as SVGIG (reference sequence).

This clone was counted a single time. The V gene is TRBV7-9, the J gene TRBJ1-1; the D gene is possibly TRBD1 (5 bases). Between the trimmed V and J ends, which lost 4 bases and 7 bases, there was a span of 16 bases. The CDR3 length is 14 residues. Germline V gene sequence: CDR1 SEHNR, CDR2 FQNEAQ (reference sequence). CDR3 nucleotide sequence: TGTGCCAGCAGCTCAGGGCCCCTGCATGGTGAAGCTTTCTTT. Translated, it gives CASSSGPLHGEAFF.

The genes are TRBV6-1 and TRBJ1-1; D might be TRBD1 (5 bases). The CDR3 covers 14 residues. Trimming took 1 base from V and 1 from J, leaving 7 bases between them. Germline V gives CDR1 MNHNS, CDR2 SASEGT. The CDR3 region is CASSEGTQNTEAFF. The CDR3, as DNA: TGTGCCAGCAGTGAAGGGACACAGAACACTGAAGCTTTCTTT.

The rearrangement joins TRBV4-1 to TRBJ1-5, with TRBD1 as a possible D gene (6 bases). The CDR3 is 16 amino acids. Deletions cut 0 bases from V and 3 bases from J, with 12 bases between. Germline values: CDR1 MGHRA, CDR2 YSYEKL. CDR3 coding DNA: TGCGCCAGCAGCCAAGATCAGGGGAGTACCAATCAGCCCCAGCATTTT. Its protein product is CASSQDQGSTNQPQHF.

V gene TRBV7-9 combines with J gene TRBJ1-1; the D gene is possibly TRBD1 (5 bases). Germline assignment: CDR1 SEHNR and CDR2 FQNEAQ (reference sequence). The CDR3 covers 12 residues. The V and J ends lost 5 bases and 7 bases respectively, with 11 bases between them. For the CDR3, the DNA is TGTGCCAGCAGCACCGGGACGGTTGAAGCTTTCTTT. Translated: CASSTGTVEAFF.

V and J are TRBV7-2 and TRBJ2-1, with 7 bases identical to TRBD2. CDR1 is SGHTA, CDR2 FQGNSA, per germline. The CDR3 runs to 14 residues. Trimming cost V 3 bases and J 9 bases; bases outside gene matches: 8. Written as DNA, the CDR3 is TGTGCCAGCAGCTTGAATGGCGGGAGATCTGAGCAGTTCTTC. It translates to CASSLNGGRSEQFF.